Listed here are 3 T cell receptor beta chains from one sample, sequenced in a study of OX40 agonist ivuxolimab in advanced cancers. The assay was immunoSEQ multiplex PCR, and TCRdb's table has in-frame clones only and misses some. This sample yields about 80,000 clones, of which roughly 90% are seen a single time; about 8% belongs to the top ten. The sequencing used CD4+ or CD8+ T cells sorted from blood, collected in a trial of the OX40 agonist ivuxolimab. Source of these receptors: an adult with an advanced solid tumor such as melanoma, head and neck, liver or kidney cancer.

Only one count was recorded for this clone. The J gene is TRBJ1-2, the V gene TRBV4-1, with D uncertain. Trimming left V 1 base short and J 3 bases short, with 6 bases between. The CDR3 extends over 13 amino acids. Germline V gene sequence: CDR1 MGHRA, CDR2 YSYEKL. Here the CDR3 reads CASSQVRDYGYTF. CDR3 DNA sequence: TGCGCCAGCAGCCAAGTCCGGGACTATGGCTACACCTTC.

The V call is TRBV6-5, the J call TRBJ1-1; 7 bases agree with TRBD1. With V trimmed by 5 bases and J by 1 base, 4 bases remained unmatched. This CDR3 comprises 14 residues. CDR1 is MNHEY, CDR2 SVGAGI, per germline. CDR3 nucleotides: TGTGCCAGCAGTACTACAGGGGAGAACACTGAAGCTTTCTTT. Protein: CASSTTGENTEAFF.

J is TRBJ1-6 and V is TRBV4-1; D is uncertain. CDR1 and CDR2 from the germline V gene are MGHRA and YSYEKL. Between the trimmed V and J ends, which lost 4 bases and 8 bases, there was a span of 18 bases. The CDR3 is 16 amino acids. The CDR3 spells CASSLSPGLGDSPLHF. The DNA of the CDR3 is TGCGCCAGCAGCCTCTCGCCCGGCCTGGGTGATTCACCCCTCCACTTT.